The 8 T cell receptor beta chains below were found in one sample sequenced in a study of blood T cell repertoires in COVID-19. Using immunoSEQ multiplex PCR, the repertoire was profiled, and TCRdb retains in-frame clones only, with some absent. The table includes around 310,000 clones, around 92% detected once. What was sequenced was PBMCs or T cells enriched from blood (not recorded which). The source is a woman in her twenties or thirties who had recovered from COVID-19.

V and J are TRBV19 and TRBJ1-5; a weak D match, TRBD1 (6 bases). V was shortened by 7 bases and J by 5 bases, with 12 bases between the two germline ends. The CDR3 consists of 13 residues. Germline V gene sequence: CDR1 LNHDA, CDR2 SQIVND (reference sequence). The CDR3 sequence is CASNQGMDQPQHF. The CDR3, as DNA: TGTGCCAGTAACCAGGGGATGGATCAGCCCCAGCATTTT.

The chain is built from TRBV28 and TRBJ1-5, with a weak D call TRBD1 (5 bases). V shed 4 bases and J shed 6 bases, with 13 bases lying between them. This CDR3 comprises 14 residues. CDR1 and CDR2 (germline): MDHEN, SYDVKM. As DNA, the CDR3 is TGTGCCAGCAGTTCACAGGAGGGCGCTCAGCCCCAGCATTTT. Translating gives CASSSQEGAQPQHF.

About this clone itself: This sample includes further DNA sequences coding for the same CDR3. The chain joins TRBV9 to TRBJ2-7; TRBD2 aligns across 8 bases. CDR1 SGDLS and CDR2 YYNGEE come from the germline V gene. This CDR3 contains 14 residues. The trim removed 2 bases at V and 2 bases at J, leaving 3 bases unmatched. The CDR3, as DNA: TGTGCCAGCAGCGTTGCGGGAGGTCCCTACGAGCAGTACTTC. Residues: CASSVAGGPYEQYF.

This clone showed up just once. The rearrangement joins TRBV7-9 to TRBJ2-7, with 9 positions matching TRBD1. Losses at the gene ends were 1 base for V and 1 base for J; bases not matched to a gene: 8. The CDR3 loop spans 17 amino acids. Germline CDR1 SEHNR, CDR2 FQNEAQ (reference sequence). The CDR3 region has the DNA TGTGCCAGCAGCTTAGTAACAGGGGGCCCCCTATCCTACGAGCAGTACTTC. It encodes CASSLVTGGPLSYEQYF. Based on the CDR3 plus reference TRBV7-9 and TRBJ2-7, the full variable domain is DTGVSQNPRHKITKRGQNVTFRCDPISEHNRLYWYRQTLGQGPEFLTYFQNEAQLEKSRLLSDRFSAERPKGSFSTLEIQRTEQGDSAMYLCASSLVTGGPLSYEQYFGPGTRLTVT.

This chain uses TRBV29-1 with TRBJ1-1; the match to TRBD1 covers 7 bases. V dropped 6 bases and J dropped 3; count of bases not matched to a gene: 10. Germline-derived CDR1 and CDR2 are SQVTM and ANQGSEA. CDR3 length: 14 amino acids. As DNA, the CDR3 is TGCAGCGTCGCCACAGGGGTTGGGGACACTGAAGCTTTCTTT. Amino acids: CSVATGVGDTEAFF.

The chain recombines TRBV9 with TRBJ2-5; D not certain. Per the germline V gene, CDR1 is SGDLS and CDR2 is YYNGEE. Trimming removed 3 bases from V and 2 bases from J, with 11 bases in between. This CDR3 region has 14 residues. CDR3 sequence (DNA): TGTGCCAGCAGCGCTTTAGAAGAACAAGAGACCCAGTACTTC. It codes for CASSALEEQETQYF. Drawing the rest from reference TRBV9 and TRBJ2-5, the complete variable domain is DSGVTQTPKHLITATGQRVTLRCSPRSGDLSVYWYQQSLDQGLQFLIQYYNGEERAKGNILERFSAQQFPDLHSELNLSSLELGDSALYFCASSALEEQETQYFGPGTRLLVL.

The CDR3 sequence: CASTPETGTENEKLFF. CDR3 coding DNA: TGTGCCAGCACCCCCGAGACTGGGACAGAGAATGAAAAACTGTTTTTT. The chain joins TRBV7-9 to TRBJ1-4, with TRBD1 matching 7 bases. V shed 7 bases and J 5 bases; nucleotides not matched to a gene: 13. Per the germline V gene, CDR1 is SEHNR and CDR2 is FQNEAQ (reference sequence). The CDR3 consists of 16 residues.

V and J are TRBV2 and TRBJ1-2; no reliable D call. Trimming stripped 3 bases from V and 4 bases from J, with 9 bases between. This CDR3 region has 13 residues. CDR1 and CDR2 from the germline V gene are SNHLY and FYNNEI. DNA for the CDR3: TGTGCCAGCAGTGACGGCGGTGGCTATGGCTACACCTTC. The encoded protein is CASSDGGGYGYTF.